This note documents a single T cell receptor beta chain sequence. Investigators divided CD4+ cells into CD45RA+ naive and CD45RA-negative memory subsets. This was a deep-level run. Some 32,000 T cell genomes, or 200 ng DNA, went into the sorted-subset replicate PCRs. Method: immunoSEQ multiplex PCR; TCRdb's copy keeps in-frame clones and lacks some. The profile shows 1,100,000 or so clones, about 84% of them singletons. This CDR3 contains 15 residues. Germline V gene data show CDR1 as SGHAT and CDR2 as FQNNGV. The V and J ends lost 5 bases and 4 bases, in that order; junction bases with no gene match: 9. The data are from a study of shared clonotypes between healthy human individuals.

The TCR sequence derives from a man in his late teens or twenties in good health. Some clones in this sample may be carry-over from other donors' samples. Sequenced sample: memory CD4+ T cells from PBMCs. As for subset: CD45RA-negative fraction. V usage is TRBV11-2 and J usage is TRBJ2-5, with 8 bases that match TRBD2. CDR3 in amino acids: CASSHGLAMPETQYF. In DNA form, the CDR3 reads TGTGCCAGCAGCCACGGACTAGCAATGCCAGAGACCCAGTACTTC.